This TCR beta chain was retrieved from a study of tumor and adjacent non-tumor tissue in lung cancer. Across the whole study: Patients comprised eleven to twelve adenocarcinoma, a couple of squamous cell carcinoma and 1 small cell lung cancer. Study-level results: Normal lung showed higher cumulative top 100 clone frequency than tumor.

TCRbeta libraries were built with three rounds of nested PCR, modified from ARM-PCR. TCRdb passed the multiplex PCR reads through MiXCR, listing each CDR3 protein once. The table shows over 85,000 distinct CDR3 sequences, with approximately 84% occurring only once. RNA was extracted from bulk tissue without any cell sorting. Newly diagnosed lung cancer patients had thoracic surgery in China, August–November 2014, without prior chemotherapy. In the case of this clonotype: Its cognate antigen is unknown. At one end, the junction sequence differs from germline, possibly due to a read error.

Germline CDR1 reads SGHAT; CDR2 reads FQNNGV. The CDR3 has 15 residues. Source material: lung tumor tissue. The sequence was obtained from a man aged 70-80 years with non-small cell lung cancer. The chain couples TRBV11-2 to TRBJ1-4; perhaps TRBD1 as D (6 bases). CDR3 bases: TGTGCCAGCAGCAGATGTGGGACAAGTAACGAAAAACTGCTTTTT. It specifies CASSRCGTSNEKLLF. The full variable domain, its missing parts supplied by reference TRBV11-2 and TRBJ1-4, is EAGVAQSPRYKIIEKRQSVAFWCNPISGHATLYWYQQILGQGPKLLIQFQNNGVVDDSQLPKDRFSAERLKGVDSTLKIQPAKLEDSAVYLCASSRCGTSNEKLLFGSGTQLSVL.